The 9 T cell receptor beta chains presented below share a single source sample, sequenced in a study of CD8 T cells in ankylosing spondylitis. One entry per CDR3 protein, called by TCRdb with MiXCR from the 5' RACE reads. The sample lists a few hundred thousand distinct CDR3 sequences, under 25% occurring once. The sample comprised blood, either unsorted or a sorted T cell fraction (not recorded which). The receptors stem from a female donor with ankylosing spondylitis or in good health (not recorded which).

A few counts support this clonotype. The genes are TRBV20-1 and TRBJ2-3; TRBD2 matches 9 bases. J lost 4 bases, V lost 6 bases, and 8 bases had no gene match. CDR3 length equals 14 residues. The germline V gene encodes CDR1 DFQATT and CDR2 SNEGSKA (reference sequence). CDR3 coding DNA: TGCAGTGCAGCGATTAGCGGGAGTCCAGATACGCAGTATTTT. Its translation: CSAAISGSPDTQYF.

This clonotype was detected only a few times. V usage is TRBV18 and J usage is TRBJ2-5; D is uncertain. The V gene lost 2 bases and the J gene lost 5 bases, with 9 bases spanning the gap. There are 13 residues in the CDR3. Looked up from germline, CDR1 is KGHSH and CDR2 is LQKENI. The CDR3 region has the DNA TGTGCCAGCTCACCAATGGAGACGGAGACCCAGTACTTC. It is translated as CASSPMETETQYF.

The V call is TRBV27, the J call TRBJ1-4; no reliable D call. The CDR3 length is 15 residues. Per the germline V gene, CDR1 is MNHEY and CDR2 is SMNVEV (reference sequence). V lost 1 base and J lost 8, with 14 bases in between. The CDR3: CASSLWPEPEEKLFF. CDR3 coding DNA: TGTGCCAGCAGTTTATGGCCGGAACCCGAAGAAAAACTGTTTTTT.

This clonotype was detected a few times. The chain recombines TRBV12-3 or TRBV12-4 with TRBJ2-1; D gene unclear. The CDR3 consists of 14 residues. V lost 7 bases, J lost 0 bases, and 10 bases lay in between. CDR3 nucleotides: TGTGCCAGCAAACCGGGTTACTCCTACAATGAGCAGTTCTTC. Translation: CASKPGYSYNEQFF.

The genes are TRBV29-1 and TRBJ2-1; 7 nucleotides match TRBD2. This CDR3 has 16 amino acids. Germline CDR1 is SQVTM and CDR2 is ANQGSEA. V lost 2 bases, J lost 4 bases, and 11 bases stayed unmatched. The DNA of the CDR3 is TGCAGCGTTGAATCCGCCGGGACTAACGAGTACAATGAGCAGTTCTTC. Protein product: CSVESAGTNEYNEQFF.

This chain connects TRBV7-2 to TRBJ1-2, with D possibly being TRBD1 (6 bases). Trimming pared 5 bases from V and 3 bases from J, leaving 7 bases between. The V gene's germline CDR1 is SGHTA and CDR2 FQGNSA. The CDR3 totals 12 residues. The CDR3: CASSRTDYGYTF. CDR3 coding DNA: TGTGCCAGCAGCCGGACAGACTATGGCTACACCTTC.

The chain joins TRBV6-2 or TRBV6-3 to TRBJ2-1; D unclear. The CDR3 has 13 amino acids. V was shortened by 0 bases and J by 7 bases, with 7 bases between the two germline ends. Germline V CDR1 and CDR2: MNHEY, SVGEGT. CDR3 DNA sequence: TGTGCCAGCAGTTACTCGAAGTTGAATGAGCAGTTCTTC. Amino acid sequence: CASSYSKLNEQFF.

This clonotype occurred many times. The chain recombines TRBV29-1 with TRBJ1-2; D uncertain. The CDR3 spans 12 residues. Germline CDR1 SQVTM, CDR2 ANQGSEA. The V gene lost 4 bases and the J gene lost 3 bases, with 9 bases spanning the gap. The DNA for the CDR3 is TGCAGCGTTGCGGCAGGCTACTATGGCTACACCTTC. Translating gives CSVAAGYYGYTF.

In its sample, this clonotype was seen a few times. The V call is TRBV20-1, the J call TRBJ2-2; D is possibly TRBD1 (5 bases). V lost 7 bases and J lost 1, with 16 bases in between. This CDR3 has 15 residues. Germline CDR1 and CDR2: DFQATT and SNEGSKA (reference sequence). The CDR3 sequence: CSVGDKVLNTGELFF. The CDR3, as DNA: TGCAGTGTAGGGGATAAGGTGCTGAACACCGGGGAGCTGTTTTTT.